Listed below are T cell receptor beta chains from one sample, sequenced in a study of brain T cells in children with intractable seizures. Profiled with immunoSEQ multiplex PCR; TCRdb holds only in-frame clones, not every one. There are about 340,000 clones in the sample; 93% occur only once, and under 7% lies in the top ten. This material consisted of peripheral blood, taken more than 4 months after surgery. The source is a boy less than two years old with tuberous sclerosis and intractable seizures. The conserved cysteine and the conserved F or W are not part of the CDR3 here. Fields, in order: J gene, CDR3 length, V gene, D gene, CDR3 protein. D genes are given only for firm matches.

>TRBJ2-1|14|TRBV7-9|TRBD2
ASSLIAGFSYNEQF
>TRBJ1-2|13|TRBV13|TRBD1
ASSLRTGGIYGYT
>TRBJ1-1|12|TRBV7-9|NA
ASTTTTGNTEAF
>TRBJ1-1|13|TRBV4-1|TRBD1
ASSRPGQGWTEAF
>TRBJ1-1|12|TRBV7-2|TRBD1
ASSWGTGGTEAF
>TRBJ2-1|11|TRBV10-3|NA
AISAVTYNEQF
>TRBJ2-1|12|TRBV20-1|NA
SASGLHVHNEQF
>TRBJ1-4|15|TRBV15|NA
ATSRVISSVLNEKLF
>TRBJ2-3|12|TRBV6-5|NA
ASSYSTLPDTQY
>TRBJ1-1|9|TRBV20-1|NA
SAEPDTGAF
>TRBJ1-1|9|TRBV6-5|NA
ASGRGAEAF
>TRBJ1-4|11|TRBV5-1|NA
ASSADSSEKLF
>TRBJ2-7|13|TRBV7-2|TRBD2
ASSLSGAGVREQY
>TRBJ2-7|15|TRBV4-2|TRBD2
ASSQDQSSGNDLEQY
>TRBJ2-7|11|TRBV12-5|NA
ASGLDARGQLY
>TRBJ2-7|13|TRBV4-2|NA
ASSENQGIRYEQY
>TRBJ1-2|12|TRBV24-1|NA
ATSDSTANYGYT
>TRBJ2-3|13|TRBV27|NA
ASSLEPRHTDTQY
>TRBJ1-2|12|TRBV11-3|NA
ASSPAENPYGYT
>TRBJ2-7|12|TRBV9|TRBD2
ASSSGRAAREQY
>TRBJ2-7|10|TRBV30|NA
ACGSVTYEQY
>TRBJ2-5|11|TRBV11-3|TRBD2
ASERGGEETQY
>TRBJ2-7|9|TRBV3-1/TRBV3-2|NA
ASSQESEQY
>TRBJ2-7|14|TRBV3-1/TRBV3-2|NA
ASSQDARARVYEQY
>TRBJ2-7|13|TRBV4-1|NA
ASSYSGAPGEEQY
>TRBJ2-1|10|TRBV30|NA
AWSGAGNEQF